These 20 T cell receptor beta chains were all obtained from the same sample, sequenced in a study of blood T cell repertoires in COVID-19 (TCRdb year 2020). Receptor libraries were prepared by the immunoSEQ multiplex PCR assay. Not all clones reach the TCRdb copy of this immuneACCESS table, which keeps in-frame sequences only. Checked studies attribute under half of the gap to unresolved V genes and leave the rest unexplained. The sample table holds a few hundred thousand clones, of which roughly 91% were seen once. 0.95% to 1% of the sample is taken by the ten largest. Sequencing was carried out using peripheral blood. The receptors here all came from a woman aged 40 to 50 who had recovered from COVID-19.

This chain connects TRBV7-6 to TRBJ2-7; possibly TRBD2 for D (7 bases). V lost 1 base and J lost 0, with 13 bases in between. This CDR3 contains 16 residues. CDR1 is SGHVS and CDR2 is FNYEAQ in the germline V gene. This CDR3 reads CASSLGGGTSSYEQYF. DNA of the CDR3: TGTGCCAGCAGCTTAGGGGGGGGGACAAGCTCCTACGAGCAGTACTTC. Supplemented by reference TRBV7-6 and TRBJ2-7, the full variable domain reads GAGVSQSPRYKVTKRGQDVALRCDPISGHVSLYWYRQALGQGPEFLTYFNYEAQQDKSGLPNDRFSAERPEGSISTLTIQRTEQRDSAMYRCASSLGGGTSSYEQYFGPGTRLTVT.

The chain recombines TRBV11-3 with TRBJ1-6, with 7 bases identical to TRBD1. J gave up 10 bases and V 1 base, and 4 bases lay outside the gene matches. The CDR3 sequence is 14 residues long. Germline V CDR1 and CDR2: SGHNT, YENEEA. CDR3 DNA: TGTGCCAGCAGCTTAGCAGGGGGGATGTCACCCCTCCACTTT. Encoded protein: CASSLAGGMSPLHF. Looking up the rest from reference TRBV11-3 and TRBJ1-6 gives the full variable domain: EAGVVQSPRYKIIEKKQPVAFWCNPISGHNTLYWYLQNLGQGPELLIRYENEEAVDDSQLPKDRFSAERLKGVDSTLKIQPAELGDSAVYLCASSLAGGMSPLHFGNGTRLTVT.

This chain links TRBV3-1 (or the pseudogene TRBV3-2) with TRBJ2-7, with D possibly matching TRBD2 (6 bases). Germline lookup yields CDR1 LGHDT and CDR2 YNNKEL (reference sequence). This CDR3 is built from 13 residues. V shed 4 bases and J shed 2 bases, with 9 bases lying between them. This CDR3 is CASSRRGTYEQYF. CDR3 bases: TGTGCCAGCAGCCGCCGGGGGACCTACGAGCAGTACTTC.

The gene calls are TRBV7-3 and TRBJ2-2; 9 bases align to TRBD1. Germline CDR1 reads SGHTA; CDR2 reads FQGTGA. This CDR3 has 15 amino acids. V trimming: 5 bases; J trimming: 5 bases; junction bases outside the gene matches: 6. The CDR3 sequence is CASSQRTGETGELFF. The CDR3 nucleotides are TGTGCCAGCAGCCAGCGGACAGGGGAGACCGGGGAGCTGTTTTTT.

The chain uses TRBV7-9 and TRBJ1-2; D is perhaps TRBD1 (5 bases). The germline gives CDR1 SEHNR, CDR2 FQNEAQ (reference sequence). The CDR3 is made up of 14 amino acids. The ends were cut back, 5 bases at V and 6 bases at J, with 16 bases in the middle. In DNA form, the CDR3 reads TGTGCCAGCAGCCGCGGACCCCGGGGGGATGGCTACACCTTC. It encodes CASSRGPRGDGYTF.

The chain uses TRBV2 and TRBJ2-3; weak D call: TRBD2 (6 bases). CDR1 and CDR2 (germline): SNHLY, FYNNEI. The CDR3 totals 14 residues. The V and J ends lost 0 bases and 6 bases respectively, with 10 bases between them. The CDR3 DNA follows: TGTGCCAGCAGTGAAGCTGCGGGATTGGATACGCAGTATTTT. Its translation is CASSEAAGLDTQYF. The full variable domain, its missing parts supplied by reference TRBV2 and TRBJ2-3, is EPEVTQTPSHQVTQMGQEVILRCVPISNHLYFYWYRQILGQKVEFLVSFYNNEISEKSEIFDDQFSVERPDGSNFTLKIRSTKLEDSAMYFCASSEAAGLDTQYFGPGTRLTVL.

This clone was observed a single time. The chain recombines TRBV29-1 with TRBJ1-1; D may be TRBD1 (5 bases). The germline V gene has CDR1 SQVTM and CDR2 ANQGSEA. Between the trimmed V and J ends, which lost 5 bases and 3 bases, there was a span of 16 bases. This CDR3 has 14 residues. The CDR3 sequence is CSVSSRQSHTEAFF. The CDR3 DNA sequence: TGCAGCGTTTCCTCCCGACAGTCCCACACTGAAGCTTTCTTT.

About this clone: One end of the junction is discordant with germline, which a read error may explain. The rearrangement links TRBV30 to TRBJ2-5; perhaps TRBD2 as D (5 bases). The V gene's germline CDR1 is GTSNPN and CDR2 SVGIG (reference sequence). CDR3 length equals 13 residues. CDR3 nucleotide sequence: TGTGCCTGGTGTGTGGGAGTGTGTGAGACCCAGTACTTC. Translated, it gives CAWCVGVCETQYF.

The chain couples TRBV4-1 to TRBJ1-6; unclear D gene. The ends were cut back, 0 bases at V and 7 bases at J, with 7 bases in the middle. From germline, CDR1 is MGHRA and CDR2 YSYEKL. The CDR3 totals 14 residues. CDR3 loop: CASSQDRINSPLHF. The CDR3 DNA reads TGCGCCAGCAGCCAAGACAGAATAAATTCACCCCTCCACTTT.

A word on this clone: At one end, the junction sequence differs from germline, possibly due to a read error. The chain recombines TRBV7-7 with TRBJ2-5; 8 nucleotides line up with TRBD2. The CDR3 runs 14 residues. Germline V gene lookup returns CDR1 SSHAT and CDR2 FNYEAQ (reference sequence). The CDR3 bases are TGTGCTAGCAGCTTAGCGGGGCAGAAAGAGACCCAGTACTTC. Translated, it gives CASSLAGQKETQYF. Complete variable domain (other parts from reference TRBV7-7 and TRBJ2-5): GAGVSQSPRYKVTKRGQDVTLRCDPISSHATLYWYQQALGQGPEFLTYFNYEAQPDKSGLPSDRFSAERPEGSISTLTIQRTEQRDSAMYRCASSLAGQKETQYFGPGTRLLVL.

The genes are TRBV11-1 and TRBJ2-7; TRBD1 agrees at 8 bases. From germline, CDR1 is SGHAT and CDR2 FQDESV (reference sequence). The CDR3 covers 15 residues. V was pared by 1 base and J by 3 bases, with 5 bases of the junction left unmatched. The CDR3 protein is CASSLGTDRVYEQYF. CDR3 nucleotide sequence: TGTGCCAGCAGCTTAGGTACGGACAGGGTCTACGAGCAGTACTTC.

This clone was counted a single time. The CDR3 loop reads CATVRSGGYNEQFF. CDR3 sequence (DNA): TGTGCCACCGTCCGTAGCGGGGGTTACAATGAGCAGTTCTTC. This chain joins TRBV19 and TRBJ2-1; TRBD2 aligns across 9 bases. This CDR3 has 14 residues. From germline, CDR1 is LNHDA and CDR2 SQIVND (reference sequence). Losses at the gene ends were 10 bases for V and 4 bases for J; bases not matched to a gene: 8.

This chain links TRBV6-2 or TRBV6-3 with TRBJ2-1; 7 nucleotides line up with TRBD2. The germline V gene encodes CDR1 MNHEY and CDR2 SVGEGT. CDR3 length equals 15 residues. V was clipped by 3 bases and J by 12 bases; unmatched bases: 14. CDR3 DNA: TGTGCCAGCAGTTATTTGAGGGAGGGCCCGTCGGGGCAGTTCTTC. This translates into CASSYLREGPSGQFF.

J is TRBJ1-6 and V is TRBV6-6; D ambiguous. Trimming shortened V by 6 bases and J by 7 bases, and 10 bases separated the two germline ends. The CDR3 runs to 13 residues. Germline CDR1 reads MNHNY; CDR2 reads SVGAGI (reference sequence). This CDR3 reads CASRGSLNSPLHF. As DNA, the CDR3 is TGTGCCAGCAGGGGCAGCCTGAATTCACCCCTCCACTTT.

The chain links TRBV7-9 to TRBJ1-6; D may be TRBD1 (6 bases). Germline V gene lookup returns CDR1 SEHNR and CDR2 FQNEAQ (reference sequence). The length of the CDR3 is 14 residues. Trimming shortened V by 5 bases and J by 6 bases, and 11 bases separated the two germline ends. CDR3 region: CASSKGQPNSPLHF. As DNA, the CDR3 is TGTGCCAGCAGCAAAGGACAGCCTAATTCACCCCTCCACTTT.

V gene TRBV4-3 combines with J gene TRBJ2-7, with TRBD1 matching over 11 bases. The CDR3 is 15 amino acids. V lost 5 bases, J lost 6 bases, and 9 bases stayed unmatched. Germline V gene sequence: CDR1 LGHNA, CDR2 YSLEER. As DNA, the CDR3 is TGCGCCAGCAGCGCACCGGGACAGGGGGTGGTCGAGCAGTACTTC. Its protein product is CASSAPGQGVVEQYF.

This chain joins TRBV9 and TRBJ1-4; D is possibly TRBD1 (5 bases). V lost 0 bases and J lost 7, with 16 bases in between. Germline CDR1 reads SGDLS; CDR2 reads YYNGEE. This CDR3 is built from 16 residues. The CDR3 here is CASSVEGSLGGEKLFF. Here the CDR3 DNA reads TGTGCCAGCAGCGTAGAGGGGAGTCTCGGGGGTGAAAAACTGTTTTTT.

This clone was detected only a few times. This sample also contains other DNA sequences that code for the same CDR3. The chain carries TRBV28 and TRBJ1-6; D remains ambiguous. Per the germline V gene, CDR1 is MDHEN and CDR2 is SYDVKM. The CDR3 runs 12 residues. V lost 5 bases and J lost 12, with 11 bases in between. CDR3 amino acids: CASSPPRGPLHF. CDR3 nucleotide sequence: TGTGCCAGCAGTCCCCCCCGGGGACCCCTCCACTTT.

The V call is TRBV27, the J call TRBJ2-3; weak D call: TRBD2 (6 bases). The CDR3 consists of 15 residues. Trimming shortened V by 8 bases and J by 0 bases, and 15 bases separated the two germline ends. The germline gives CDR1 MNHEY, CDR2 SMNVEV (reference sequence). CDR3 DNA sequence: TGTGCCAGCCGTGGGACTTGGGGGAGCACAGATACGCAGTATTTT. It specifies CASRGTWGSTDTQYF.

The V call is TRBV5-4, the J call TRBJ1-1; D ambiguous. Germline CDR1 is SGHNT and CDR2 is YYREEE (reference sequence). The CDR3 contains 16 residues. Trimming cost V 0 bases and J 1 base, with 13 bases left between them. The CDR3 DNA is TGTGCCAGCAGCTTGGCCGCGGGTGGCCCGAACACTGAAGCTTTCTTT. Translated: CASSLAAGGPNTEAFF.